The 16 T cell receptor beta chains in this list originate from one sample, sequenced in a study of T cell responses to AZD1222 COVID-19 vaccine. Assay: immunoSEQ multiplex PCR; the TCRdb copy retains only in-frame clones and omits some. The data hold some 130,000 clones, with approximately 90% observed a single time. The material was peripheral blood, obtained on day 0 of AZD1222 vaccination. The receptors shown here come from an adult in good health.

This chain joins TRBV5-4 and TRBJ1-2; TRBD1 is a possible D gene (5 bases). Looked up from germline, CDR1 is SGHNT and CDR2 is YYREEE (reference sequence). The CDR3 extends over 13 amino acids. Trimming removed 5 bases at V and 10 bases at J, with 18 bases between. The CDR3 spells CASSWMGGDNYTF. The DNA for the CDR3 is TGTGCCAGCAGTTGGATGGGGGGGGATAACTACACCTTC.

The rearrangement links TRBV19 to TRBJ1-6; D call uncertain. The germline gives CDR1 LNHDA, CDR2 SQIVND (reference sequence). Trimming took 0 bases from V and 5 from J, leaving 14 bases between them. The CDR3 extends over 17 amino acids. CDR3 sequence: CASSIDLRAANNSPLHF. In DNA form, the CDR3 reads TGTGCCAGTAGTATAGATCTTAGGGCAGCCAATAATTCACCCCTCCACTTT.

J is TRBJ1-3 and V is TRBV6-5, with a possible D match to TRBD1 (6 bases). CDR3 length: 14 residues. V gave up 6 bases and J gave up 2 bases, with 11 bases separating them. CDR1 MNHEY and CDR2 SVGAGI come from the germline V gene. The DNA of the CDR3 is TGTGCCAGCAGACACAGGGACCCTGGAAACACCATATATTTT. It translates to CASRHRDPGNTIYF.

The chain couples TRBV29-1 to TRBJ1-1; D is unclear. Trimming took off 3 bases at V and 4 bases at J, with 9 bases between the two ends. This CDR3 comprises 12 residues. Germline loops: CDR1 SQVTM, CDR2 ANQGSEA. The CDR3 nucleotides read TGCAGCGTTGAGTGGAGATTCACTGAAGCTTTCTTT. It yields the protein CSVEWRFTEAFF.

This clone was seen a handful of times. V and J are TRBV27 and TRBJ2-1; TRBD2 aligns across 7 bases. This CDR3 spans 18 amino acids. Germline trimming cut 4 bases from V and 0 bases from J; bases unmatched to any gene: 12. Germline V gene sequence: CDR1 MNHEY, CDR2 SMNVEV (reference sequence). This chain's CDR3 is CASSSKLTAGSSYNEQFF. The DNA for the CDR3 is TGTGCCAGCAGTTCAAAACTTACAGCGGGAAGCTCCTACAATGAGCAGTTCTTC.

This clone was observed once. The chain is built from TRBV4-1 and TRBJ2-7; TRBD2 might be the D (6 bases). V was pared by 5 bases and J by 6 bases, with 14 bases between. The germline V gene has CDR1 MGHRA and CDR2 YSYEKL. The CDR3 is 13 amino acids. CDR3 DNA: TGCGCCAGCAGCAACGGGAGAGTACGCGAGCAGTACTTC. It codes for CASSNGRVREQYF.

The V call is TRBV5-6, the J call TRBJ2-2; tentative D call: TRBD2 (6 bases). The CDR3 runs to 16 residues. Between the trimmed V and J ends, which lost 0 bases and 3 bases, there was a span of 12 bases. Germline loops: CDR1 SGHDT, CDR2 YYEEEE. The CDR3 spells CASSLAHGGYTGELFF. DNA for the CDR3: TGTGCCAGCAGCTTGGCCCACGGGGGATACACCGGGGAGCTGTTTTTT.

The sample holds a few counts of this clone. V and J are TRBV2 and TRBJ1-2, with D possibly matching TRBD1 (5 bases). Looked up from germline, CDR1 is SNHLY and CDR2 is FYNNEI. The CDR3 extends over 13 amino acids. V was cut by 9 bases and J by 4 bases, with 15 bases left in between. This CDR3 reads CARGGADGYGYTF. For the CDR3, the DNA is TGTGCCAGGGGGGGAGCTGATGGCTATGGCTACACCTTC.

The V gene is TRBV2, the J gene TRBJ1-5, with 12 positions matching TRBD1. Unmatched junction bases numbered 13, after V lost 3 bases and J lost 7 bases. Germline CDR1 reads SNHLY; CDR2 reads FYNNEI. There are 18 residues in the CDR3. The CDR3 DNA reads as TGTGCCAGCAGTGAGGCGGGGACAGGGGGCGGAATGGGACAGCCCCAGCATTTT. Translated: CASSEAGTGGGMGQPQHF.

The V and J genes are TRBV3-1 (or the pseudogene TRBV3-2) and TRBJ2-6, with D uncertain. Trimming left V 5 bases short and J 0 bases short, with 5 bases between. CDR3 length: 14 residues. Looked up from germline, CDR1 is LGHDT and CDR2 is YNNKEL (reference sequence). CDR3 sequence: CASSFSSGANVLTF. DNA of the CDR3: TGTGCCAGCAGCTTCTCCTCTGGGGCCAACGTCCTGACTTTC.

In this sample, this clone turned up once. This chain links TRBV7-2 with TRBJ2-7; TRBD1 matches at 7 bases. CDR1 and CDR2 from the germline V gene are SGHTA and FQGNSA. Losses at the gene ends were 5 bases for V and 6 bases for J; bases not matched to a gene: 13. The CDR3 extends over 15 amino acids. The CDR3 nucleotides read TGTGCCAGCAGCACACCACCGACAGGGTTAAGCGAGCAGTACTTC. Translated, it gives CASSTPPTGLSEQYF.

The V call is TRBV27, the J call TRBJ1-1; D uncertain. V gave up 2 bases and J gave up 2 bases, with 6 bases separating them. The CDR3 consists of 13 residues. From germline, CDR1 is MNHEY and CDR2 SMNVEV (reference sequence). CDR3 in DNA: TGTGCCAGCAGTTTAGCCAGAAACACTGAAGCTTTCTTT. Translation gives CASSLARNTEAFF.

This sequence joins TRBV4-1 and TRBJ2-7; D could derive from TRBD1 or TRBD2 (6 bases each). CDR1 and CDR2 (germline): MGHRA, YSYEKL. V gave up 3 bases and J gave up 0 bases, with 15 bases separating them. The CDR3 totals 16 residues. The CDR3 DNA is TGCGCCAGCAGCCAGGGGGCGAGCGGGTCCTCCTACGAGCAGTACTTC. Protein sequence: CASSQGASGSSYEQYF.

V usage is TRBV19 and J usage is TRBJ1-5; 7 bases fit TRBD1. Unmatched junction bases numbered 2, after V lost 2 bases and J lost 4 bases. The CDR3 has 14 residues. CDR1 LNHDA and CDR2 SQIVND come from the germline V gene (reference sequence). The chain's CDR3 is CASSITRGNQPQHF. CDR3 DNA sequence: TGTGCCAGTAGTATAACCAGGGGGAATCAGCCCCAGCATTTT.

This rearrangement joins TRBV6-5 to TRBJ1-2; D might be TRBD1 (6 bases). The CDR3 is 16 amino acids. Trimming left V 0 bases short and J 4 bases short, with 15 bases between. Germline-derived CDR1 and CDR2 are MNHEY and SVGAGI. The CDR3 region has the DNA TGTGCCAGCAGTTACTCGATCGCCGACAGGCTCTATGGCTACACCTTC. This codes for CASSYSIADRLYGYTF.

The genes are TRBV2 and TRBJ1-1; D gene uncertain. CDR1 SNHLY and CDR2 FYNNEI come from the germline V gene. V gave up 2 bases and J gave up 1 base, with 14 bases separating them. The CDR3 is 16 amino acids. The CDR3: CASSELGPPQNTEAFF. Here the CDR3 DNA reads TGTGCCAGCAGTGAATTAGGCCCCCCTCAGAACACTGAAGCTTTCTTT.